This T cell receptor (beta chain) was obtained from a study of blood T cell repertoires in COVID-19. Whole-study context: Samples representing acute and convalescent COVID-19 were sourced from the United States, Italy and Spain. The analysed material was cDNA or gDNA that came from T cells, B-cell-depleted T cells, or PBMCs.

Under the authors' procedure: Nucleated cell counts were estimated from reference gene primer amplification. Clones were read by immunoSEQ multiplex PCR, and TCRdb kept only the in-frame ones, dropping some. V, J and clone size are those of that table, while D and trimming were read from the DNA. The data show tens of thousands of clones, 86% seen once. Source material: peripheral blood. The clonotype comes from a man in his fifties with acute or convalescent COVID-19.

This chain's CDR3 is CASSFPQGEQYF. CDR3 bases: TGCGCCAGCAGCTTTCCCCAGGGCGAGCAGTACTTC. The V gene is TRBV5-1, the J gene TRBJ2-7; D is perhaps TRBD1 (5 bases). V dropped 2 bases and J dropped 6 bases, with 9 bases sitting between them. The CDR3 loop spans 12 amino acids. In germline, CDR1 is SGHRS, CDR2 YFSETQ.